Detailed here is one T cell receptor beta chain. Its antigen is not identified. Division of CD4+ cells produced a CD45RA+ naive subset and a CD45RA-negative memory subset. The CDR3 covers 15 residues. With 2 bases removed from V and 4 bases from J, the gap between germline ends came to 13 bases. Germline V lookup: CDR1 SGHTA, CDR2 FQGTGA. This record belongs to a study of shared clonotypes between healthy human individuals. Findings and caveats of the study: The authors sampled blood alone, and tissue repertoires likely differ. Compared with clonotypes that all four donors shared, non-shared clonotypes had lower generation probabilities.

TCRdb's table, derived via immunoSEQ multiplex PCR, lists solely in-frame clones and lacks some. The table shows some 2.3 million clones, with 90% to 95% occurring only once. V and J are TRBV7-3 and TRBJ2-3, with D maybe TRBD2 (6 bases). The source material was naive CD4+ T cells from PBMCs. Subset given: CD45RA+ positively selected. This TCR was recovered from a man aged 18 to 29 in good health. Some clones in this sample may be carry-over from other donors' samples. This chain's CDR3 is CASSLGQLAADTQYF. The DNA for the CDR3 is TGTGCCAGCAGCTTAGGGCAATTAGCGGCAGATACGCAGTATTTT.